This TCR beta chain was sequenced in a study of T cell changes during pregnancy in multiple sclerosis. CDR3 length: 15 residues. The J segment lost 0 bases and the V segment lost 6 bases, leaving 4 bases of the junction unmatched. CDR1 SGHTA and CDR2 FQGNSA come from the germline V gene. Produced via immunoSEQ multiplex PCR; TCRdb's table is partial and in-frame only. Counted here are about 73,000 clones, around 94% occurring once; the ten biggest clones make up 2.8%. This clone was recorded once. This specimen was peripheral blood, taken in the third trimester of pregnancy. This clonotype was sampled from a female donor in good health, enrolled as a control in a pregnancy study. The genes are TRBV7-2 and TRBJ2-3; the match to TRBD2 covers 9 bases. CDR3 region: CASRLAGSSTDTQYF. CDR3 nucleotides: TGTGCCAGCAGGCTAGCGGGGTCTAGCACAGATACGCAGTATTTT.